The source of this TCR beta chain is a study of blood T cell repertoires in COVID-19. The method was immunoSEQ multiplex PCR; TCRdb's version includes in-frame clones alone and lacks a portion of them. Altogether under 400,000 clones are present, 88% being singletons, with the ten largest covering roughly 1.7%. V was pared by 2 bases and J by 11 bases, with 12 bases between. The length of the CDR3 is 13 residues. Germline V CDR1 and CDR2: SNHLY, FYNNEI. The clonotype comes from a young woman with COVID-19, enrolled during active disease. The specimen sequenced was peripheral blood. V and J are TRBV2 and TRBJ2-2; a weak D match, TRBD1 (5 bases). The CDR3 loop reads CASSETWGGELFF. CDR3 DNA sequence: TGTGCCAGCAGTGAAACCTGGGGCGGAGAGCTGTTTTTT.